This TCR beta chain was recovered during a study of blood T cell repertoires in COVID-19. Study as a whole: The analysed material was cDNA or gDNA that came from T cells, B-cell-depleted T cells, or PBMCs.

The cohort comprised adults aged about 18 to 90 years residing in about two dozen US areas. The junction had 11 bases not matched to a gene; V was cut back by 3 bases and J by 0 bases. The germline CDR1 and CDR2 sequences are WSHSY and SAAADI. The CDR3 is 20 amino acids. Generated by immunoSEQ multiplex PCR, the TCRdb table keeps only in-frame clones and is missing some. The top ten hold approximately 1.3% of the sample, which has approximately 240,000 clones, about four fifths seen once. Input material: PBMCs or T cells enriched from blood (not recorded which). The sequence was collected from a woman in her thirties or forties with acute COVID-19. The chain couples TRBV10-2 to TRBJ2-6, with TRBD2 identical over 10 bases. CDR3 DNA: TGCGCCAGCAGTGAAAGGGCTAGCGGGAGTGGCTACTCTGGGGCCAACGTCCTGACTTTC. Amino acids: CASSERASGSGYSGANVLTF.